The 9 T cell receptor beta chains presented below share a single source sample, sequenced in a study of shared clonotypes between healthy human individuals. Sequenced by immunoSEQ multiplex PCR; TCRdb stores in-frame clones only, minus some. The sample shows some 2 million clones, just under 95% of them seen only once. Naive CD8 cells were CD45RO-negative, positively selected for CCR7, excluding terminally differentiated effector memory CD45RA+ cells. Material: naive CD8+ T cells sorted from blood. The receptors shown here come from a man aged 18 to 30 in good health.

V gene TRBV9 combines with J gene TRBJ2-7, with 12 bases matching TRBD1. The CDR3 loop spans 15 amino acids. Germline loops: CDR1 SGDLS, CDR2 YYNGEE. The ends lost 4 bases at V and 6 bases at J; junction bases unmatched: 8. The DNA for the CDR3 is TGTGCCAGCAGCTATTCCGGGACAGGGGGCGGCGAGCAGTACTTC. Translating gives CASSYSGTGGGEQYF. Looking up the rest from reference TRBV9 and TRBJ2-7 gives the full variable domain: DSGVTQTPKHLITATGQRVTLRCSPRSGDLSVYWYQQSLDQGLQFLIQYYNGEERAKGNILERFSAQQFPDLHSELNLSSLELGDSALYFCASSYSGTGGGEQYFGPGTRLTVT.

Note on this clone: Other DNA sequences from this sample encode an identical CDR3 as well. The rearrangement uses TRBV27 and TRBJ2-5; no reliable D call. V was pared by 3 bases and J by 5 bases, with 10 bases between. The CDR3 contains 13 residues. Germline lookup yields CDR1 MNHEY and CDR2 SMNVEV (reference sequence). In DNA form, the CDR3 reads TGTGCCAGCAGTTTGCTGGGGTCGGAGACCCAGTACTTC. Protein product: CASSLLGSETQYF.

The chain joins TRBV6-5 to TRBJ2-3; the D gene could be TRBD1 or TRBD2 (6 bases each). Per the germline V gene, CDR1 is MNHEY and CDR2 is SVGAGI. The CDR3 extends over 13 amino acids. The V end lost 4 bases, the J end lost 7 bases, and 12 bases lay between the germline ends. The CDR3 DNA is TGTGCCAGCAGTTCGGGGGCGGAAAATACGCAGTATTTT. Its protein product is CASSSGAENTQYF.

This chain uses TRBV29-1 with TRBJ2-1; 8 nucleotides agree with TRBD1. The CDR3 is made up of 15 amino acids. Germline V CDR1 and CDR2: SQVTM, ANQGSEA. The V and J ends lost 1 base and 1 base, in that order; junction bases with no gene match: 3. The CDR3 sequence is CSVEGGTGSYNEQFF. CDR3 sequence (DNA): TGCAGCGTTGAAGGCGGGACAGGATCCTACAATGAGCAGTTCTTC.

As for this clone: A read error may produce the germline difference seen at one junction end. The chain combines TRBV19 with TRBJ2-1; D gene uncertain. The CDR3 contains 16 residues. Germline V gives CDR1 LNHDA, CDR2 SQIVND (reference sequence). CDR3 bases: TGCGCCAGTAGTATACTCTCCAGCGCGTCTAGGGATGAGCAGTTCTTC. It specifies CASSILSSASRDEQFF.

This sequence joins TRBV30 and TRBJ1-6; no clear D. Deletions cut 6 bases from V and 6 bases from J, with 0 bases between. The CDR3 runs 9 residues. CDR1 GTSNPN and CDR2 SVGIG come from the germline V gene (reference sequence). The CDR3 region has the DNA TGTGCCTGTAATTCACCCCTCCACTTT. This sequence encodes CACNSPLHF.

The chain uses TRBV10-3 and TRBJ2-5; D is undetermined. The CDR3 extends over 11 amino acids. Per the germline V gene, CDR1 is ENHRY and CDR2 is SYGVKD. The V gene lost 2 bases and the J gene lost 5 bases, with 3 bases spanning the gap. The CDR3 protein is CAISEPETQYF. The CDR3 nucleotides read TGTGCCATCAGTGAGCCCGAGACCCAGTACTTC.

The V and J genes are TRBV7-9 and TRBJ2-2; D call uncertain. V shed 5 bases and J shed 5 bases, with 9 bases lying between them. Germline CDR1 is SEHNR and CDR2 is FQNEAQ (reference sequence). This CDR3 comprises 13 residues. The CDR3 is CASSQVGTGELFF. For the CDR3, the DNA is TGTGCCAGCAGCCAGGTTGGGACCGGGGAGCTGTTTTTT.

The chain recombines TRBV11-2 with TRBJ2-5, with 7 bases fitting TRBD2. J lost 5 bases, V lost 2 bases, and 2 bases had no gene match. The CDR3 consists of 13 residues. Germline V gene data show CDR1 as SGHAT and CDR2 as FQNNGV. CDR3: CASSLFSGETQYF. The CDR3 region has the DNA TGTGCCAGCAGCTTATTTAGCGGGGAGACCCAGTACTTC.